This TCR beta chain derives from a study of blood T cells in healthy people across ages. Alongside a J-beta primer mix, a sample-barcoded 5' primer served in a second PCR lasting 7 to 11 cycles. A template-switch adaptor with 12 random nucleotides tagged each cDNA molecule. TCRdb fed the 5' RACE reads into MiXCR, producing one record per CDR3 protein. The sample contains some 1.8 million distinct CDR3 sequences, about 39% of which appear only once. Remarks on this clonotype: Its antigen is undetermined.

Study findings and constraints: Age showed a roughly linear inverse relationship with TCR beta diversity per million T cells.

This CDR3 has 13 residues. J gave up 5 bases and V 7 bases, and 5 bases lay outside the gene matches. Germline assignment: CDR1 MNHNY and CDR2 SVGAGI (reference sequence). Each donor had about 10 milliliters of peripheral blood drawn. Isolation per sample recovered at least 6.5 million PBMCs. The TCR comes from a human donor in good health. J is TRBJ1-2 and V is TRBV6-6, with 9 positions matching TRBD1. The sample taken for sequencing was blood. The CDR3 nucleotides read TGTGCCAGCACCCCGGACAGGGGATATGGCTACACCTTC. Translation: CASTPDRGYGYTF.